These 12 T cell receptor beta chains originate from one sample sequenced in a study of T-cell memory formation after mild COVID-19. Via MiXCR, TCRdb re-called the 5' RACE reads, giving one row per CDR3 protein. The repertoire includes more than 350,000 distinct CDR3 sequences, around a fifth of them detected once, and 9.5% to 15% sits in the top ten. Sequenced: PBMCs or a T cell subset sorted from them (not recorded which). The receptors originated from an adult woman who had mild COVID-19 (a few samples of this study predate the infection). Cell type and time point are not known.

The chain has TRBV11-2 and TRBJ2-3; 15 bases match TRBD2. The CDR3 spans 16 residues. CDR1 and CDR2 (germline): SGHAT, FQNNGV. V was clipped by 2 bases and J by 5 bases; unmatched bases: 2. The CDR3 protein is CASSLLGLAGGDTQYF. In DNA form, the CDR3 reads TGTGCCAGCAGCTTACTGGGACTAGCGGGGGGAGATACGCAGTATTTT.

This clonotype has a handful of counts. The rearrangement uses TRBV20-1 and TRBJ2-1; 7 positions match TRBD2. The CDR3 contains 13 residues. In germline, CDR1 is DFQATT, CDR2 SNEGSKA (reference sequence). V dropped 2 bases and J dropped 9; count of bases not matched to a gene: 7. The CDR3 DNA follows: TGCAGTGCTAGAACGCGACTAGCCACTGAGCAGTTCTTC. This sequence encodes CSARTRLATEQFF.

This clonotype was seen a handful of times. This rearrangement joins TRBV6-5 to TRBJ2-2; D ambiguous. CDR3 length equals 16 residues. Germline V gene sequence: CDR1 MNHEY, CDR2 SVGAGI. Trimming stripped 0 bases from V and 5 bases from J, with 13 bases between. The CDR3 region is CASSYSAGFWTGELFF. For the CDR3, the DNA is TGTGCCAGCAGTTACTCCGCCGGGTTTTGGACCGGGGAGCTGTTTTTT.

This clonotype was seen at least ten times. The genes are TRBV2 and TRBJ2-7, with D unresolved. The CDR3 sequence is 11 residues long. In germline, CDR1 is SNHLY, CDR2 FYNNEI. The ends were cut back, 5 bases at V and 2 bases at J, with 4 bases in the middle. CDR3 DNA sequence: TGTGCCAGCAGTTGGGCCTACGAGCAGTACTTC. Its protein product is CASSWAYEQYF.

This clonotype appeared a few times. V gene TRBV30 combines with J gene TRBJ2-5, with 7 bases matching TRBD1. Unmatched junction bases numbered 6, after V lost 0 bases and J lost 2 bases. This CDR3 is 15 amino acids long. Germline CDR1 reads GTSNPN; CDR2 reads SVGIG (reference sequence). In DNA, the CDR3 is TGTGCCTGGAGTGTCACAGGGGCCCTACAAGAGACCCAGTACTTC. Translating it yields CAWSVTGALQETQYF.

The chain links TRBV6-2 or TRBV6-3 to TRBJ2-4; 7 positions match TRBD1. V dropped 2 bases and J dropped 0; count of bases not matched to a gene: 13. The CDR3 length is 19 residues. Germline-derived CDR1 and CDR2 are MNHEY and SVGEGT. CDR3 bases: TGTGCCAGCAGTTACATCCTCCGACAGGGATCATTAGCCAAAAACATTCAGTACTTC. This gives the protein CASSYILRQGSLAKNIQYF.

The chain carries TRBV3-1 and TRBJ2-7; D could derive from TRBD1 or TRBD2 (5 bases each). Trimming took off 0 bases at V and 9 bases at J, with 9 bases between the two ends. Looked up from germline, CDR1 is LGHDT and CDR2 is YNNKEL (reference sequence). CDR3 length equals 12 residues. This CDR3 is CASSQELGRQYF. The DNA for the CDR3 is TGTGCCAGCAGCCAAGAGTTGGGACGGCAGTACTTC.

This clonotype was detected only a few times. The rearrangement links TRBV25-1 to TRBJ1-2, with D unresolved. The CDR3 covers 11 residues. V dropped 3 bases and J dropped 3 bases, with 2 bases sitting between them. The V gene's germline CDR1 is MGHDK and CDR2 SYGVNS. As DNA, the CDR3 is TGTGCCAGCAGTGACCACTATGGCTACACCTTC. Translated, it gives CASSDHYGYTF.

This chain joins TRBV29-1 and TRBJ1-2; 7 bases agree with TRBD1. The CDR3 extends over 12 amino acids. The ends lost 6 bases at V and 8 bases at J; junction bases unmatched: 9. Germline CDR1 SQVTM, CDR2 ANQGSEA. CDR3 sequence reads: CSVDNRGGGYTF. CDR3 in DNA: TGCAGCGTCGATAACAGGGGTGGGGGCTACACCTTC.

This clonotype was seen only a few times. The chain carries TRBV6-5 and TRBJ2-2, with D perhaps matching TRBD1 (6 bases). Trimming removed 2 bases from V and 7 bases from J, with 20 bases in between. The CDR3 is 17 residues long. Germline CDR1 reads MNHEY; CDR2 reads SVGAGI. The CDR3 sequence is CASSYQGRGIGGGELFF. CDR3 nucleotide sequence: TGTGCCAGCAGTTACCAAGGCAGGGGAATAGGAGGCGGGGAGCTGTTTTTT.

V and J are TRBV12-3 or TRBV12-4 and TRBJ2-5, with TRBD1 matching over 8 bases. This CDR3 is built from 14 residues. Trimming at V came to 3 bases and at J to 5 bases, leaving 5 bases not matched to a gene. CDR3 coding DNA: TGTGCCAGCAGTTTCGACAGGGGATGGGAGACCCAGTACTTC. Protein sequence: CASSFDRGWETQYF.

The rearrangement joins TRBV5-4 to TRBJ2-7; D is uncertain. Trimming cost V 0 bases and J 2 bases, with 6 bases left between them. The CDR3 is 13 amino acids. Germline lookup yields CDR1 SGHNT and CDR2 YYREEE (reference sequence). CDR3 residues: CASSLADTYEQYF. CDR3 nucleotide sequence: TGTGCCAGCAGCTTGGCAGACACCTACGAGCAGTACTTC.